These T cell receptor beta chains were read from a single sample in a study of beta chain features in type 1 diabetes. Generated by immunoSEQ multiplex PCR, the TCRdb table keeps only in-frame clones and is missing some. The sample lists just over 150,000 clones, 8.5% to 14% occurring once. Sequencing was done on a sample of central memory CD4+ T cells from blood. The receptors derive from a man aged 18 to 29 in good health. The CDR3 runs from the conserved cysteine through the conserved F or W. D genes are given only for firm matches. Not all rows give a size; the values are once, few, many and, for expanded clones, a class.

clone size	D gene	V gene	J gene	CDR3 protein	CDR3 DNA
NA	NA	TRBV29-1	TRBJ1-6	CSVRGTNHNSPLHF	TGCAGCGTAAGGGGTACTAATCATAATTCACCCCTCCACTTT
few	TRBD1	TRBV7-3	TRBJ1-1	CASSQDRDTEAFF	TGTGCCAGCAGCCAAGACAGGGACACTGAAGCTTTCTTT
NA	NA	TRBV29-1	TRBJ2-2	CSVGPETGNTGELFF	TGCAGCGTAGGCCCGGAGACAGGGAACACCGGGGAGCTGTTTTTT
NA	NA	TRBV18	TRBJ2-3	CASSRVEGVTDTQYF	TGTGCCAGCTCACGAGTAGAGGGCGTGACAGATACGCAGTATTTT
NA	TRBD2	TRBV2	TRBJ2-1	CASQTSGSSYNEQFF	TGTGCCAGCCAGACTAGCGGAAGCTCCTACAATGAGCAGTTCTTC
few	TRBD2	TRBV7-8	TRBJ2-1	CASSSRLAGAFSYNEQFF	TGTGCCAGCAGCTCTCGACTAGCGGGGGCTTTCTCCTACAATGAGCAGTTCTTC
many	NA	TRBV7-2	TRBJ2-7	CASGDWHSYEQYF	TGTGCCAGCGGCGATTGGCACTCCTACGAGCAGTACTTC
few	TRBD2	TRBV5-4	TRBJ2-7	CASSDRTSGGYEQYF	TGTGCCAGCAGCGACAGGACTAGCGGCGGCTACGAGCAGTACTTC
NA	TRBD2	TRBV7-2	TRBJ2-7	CASSPLAGVRSYEQYF	TGTGCCAGCAGCCCACTAGCGGGAGTAAGGTCCTACGAGCAGTACTTC
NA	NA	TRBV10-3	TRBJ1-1	CAISPGPGAFF	TGTGCCATCAGCCCGGGACCCGGAGCTTTCTTT
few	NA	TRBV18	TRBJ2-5	CASSPIQGGGETQYF	TGTGCCAGCTCACCAATCCAGGGTGGGGGAGAGACCCAGTACTTC
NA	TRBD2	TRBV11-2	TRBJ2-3	CASSSLLTSGYTDTQYF	TGTGCCAGCAGCTCCCTCCTTACTAGCGGCTACACAGATACGCAGTATTTT
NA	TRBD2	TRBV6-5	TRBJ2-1	CASRRTSDGTYEQFF	TGTGCCAGCAGACGGACTAGCGATGGTACATATGAGCAGTTCTTC
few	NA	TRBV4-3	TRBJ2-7	CASSQEGETEQYF	TGCGCCAGCAGCCAGGAAGGGGAGACTGAGCAGTACTTC
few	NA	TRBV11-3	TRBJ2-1	CASSLGVIGYNEQFF	TGTGCCAGCAGCTTAGGTGTAATCGGGTACAATGAGCAGTTCTTC
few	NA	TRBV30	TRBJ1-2	CAWWGYGYTF	TGTGCCTGGTGGGGCTATGGCTACACCTTC
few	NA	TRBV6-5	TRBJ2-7	CAIGRLTDEQYF	TGTGCCATCGGTCGGCTAACGGACGAGCAGTACTTC
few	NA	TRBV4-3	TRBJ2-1	CASSQDGSPGNEQFF	TGCGCCAGCAGCCAAGACGGGAGTCCGGGCAATGAGCAGTTCTTC
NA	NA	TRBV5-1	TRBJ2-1	CASSLRDLNNEQFF	TGCGCCAGCAGCTTGAGGGACCTTAACAATGAGCAGTTCTTC
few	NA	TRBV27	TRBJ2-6	CASSRGSGGRAGANVLTF	TGTGCCAGCAGTAGAGGGAGTGGGGGTAGGGCTGGGGCCAACGTCCTGACTTTC
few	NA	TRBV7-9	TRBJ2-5	CASSLVARRAQETQYF	TGTGCCAGCAGCTTAGTGGCTCGGCGGGCCCAAGAGACCCAGTACTTC
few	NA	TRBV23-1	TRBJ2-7	CASSQRPISRYEQYF	TGCGCCAGCAGTCAACGACCAATTAGCCGCTACGAGCAGTACTTC
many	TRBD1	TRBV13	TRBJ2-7	CASSLGQVLSYEQYF	TGTGCCAGCAGCCTGGGACAGGTTCTTTCCTACGAGCAGTACTTC
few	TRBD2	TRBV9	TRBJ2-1	CASSFLVAGGAYEQFF	TGTGCCAGCAGCTTCTTGGTAGCGGGAGGAGCCTATGAGCAGTTCTTC
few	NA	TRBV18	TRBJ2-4	CASSVTKENIQYF	TGTGCCAGCTCCGTGACAAAGGAAAACATTCAGTACTTC
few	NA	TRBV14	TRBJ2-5	CASSQGRGAGETQYF	TGTGCCAGCAGCCAAGGTCGAGGGGCTGGTGAGACCCAGTACTTC
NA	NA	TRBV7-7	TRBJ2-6	CASSSDQAASGANVLTF	TGTGCTAGCAGCTCAGACCAGGCTGCCTCTGGGGCCAACGTCCTGACTTTC
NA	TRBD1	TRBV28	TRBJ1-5	CASSSPGQGRNQPQHF	TGTGCCAGCAGTTCCCCGGGACAGGGGCGCAATCAGCCCCAGCATTTT
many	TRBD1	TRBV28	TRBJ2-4	CASSLPGQGNIQYF	TGTGCCAGCAGTTTACCGGGACAGGGAAACATTCAGTACTTC
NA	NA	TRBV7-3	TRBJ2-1	CASSLSGRKNEQFF	TGTGCCAGCAGCTTAAGCGGCAGGAAGAATGAGCAGTTCTTC
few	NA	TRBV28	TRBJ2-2	CASSLVRLTGELFF	TGTGCCAGCAGTTTGGTCAGACTCACCGGGGAGCTGTTTTTT
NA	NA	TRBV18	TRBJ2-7	CASSPALNYEQYF	TGTGCCAGCTCACCAGCCCTAAACTACGAGCAGTACTTC
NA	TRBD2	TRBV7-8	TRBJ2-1	CASSSREDRDEQFF	TGTGCCAGCAGCTCCCGGGAGGATCGCGATGAGCAGTTCTTC
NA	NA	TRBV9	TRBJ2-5	CASSVVGGETQYF	TGTGCCAGCAGCGTAGTCGGCGGAGAGACCCAGTACTTC
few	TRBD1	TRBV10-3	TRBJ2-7	CAIGGTGSSYEQYF	TGTGCCATCGGAGGGACAGGGAGCTCCTACGAGCAGTACTTC
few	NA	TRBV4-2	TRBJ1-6	CASSQDRTATVNSPLHF	TGTGCCAGCAGCCAAGATCGGACAGCTACTGTGAATTCACCCCTCCACTTT